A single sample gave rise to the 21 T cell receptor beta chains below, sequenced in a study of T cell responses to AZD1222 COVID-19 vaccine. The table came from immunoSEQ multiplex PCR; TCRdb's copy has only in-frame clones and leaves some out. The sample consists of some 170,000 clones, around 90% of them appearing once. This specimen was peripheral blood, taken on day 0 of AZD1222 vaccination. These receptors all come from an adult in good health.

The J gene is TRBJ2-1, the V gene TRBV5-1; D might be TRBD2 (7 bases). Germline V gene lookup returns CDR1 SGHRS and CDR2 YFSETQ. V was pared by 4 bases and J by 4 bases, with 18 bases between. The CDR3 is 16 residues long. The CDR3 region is CASSEHLGGQYNEQFF. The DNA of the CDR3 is TGCGCCAGCAGCGAACACCTCGGGGGGCAGTACAATGAGCAGTTCTTC.

The CDR3 region has the DNA TGTGCCTGGAGTGTACGAACTAGCGGGAGGGCCGCAGATACGCAGTATTTT. It codes for CAWSVRTSGRAADTQYF. J is TRBJ2-3 and V is TRBV30, with 13 bases lining up with TRBD2. Trimming cost V 0 bases and J 4 bases; bases outside gene matches: 7. Germline CDR1 GTSNPN, CDR2 SVGIG (reference sequence). The CDR3 has 17 amino acids.

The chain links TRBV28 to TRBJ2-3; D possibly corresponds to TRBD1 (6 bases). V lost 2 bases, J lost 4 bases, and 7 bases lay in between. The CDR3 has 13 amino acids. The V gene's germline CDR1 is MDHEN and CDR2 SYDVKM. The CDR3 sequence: CASSLDRSDTQYF. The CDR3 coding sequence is TGTGCCAGCAGTTTAGACAGGTCAGATACGCAGTATTTT.

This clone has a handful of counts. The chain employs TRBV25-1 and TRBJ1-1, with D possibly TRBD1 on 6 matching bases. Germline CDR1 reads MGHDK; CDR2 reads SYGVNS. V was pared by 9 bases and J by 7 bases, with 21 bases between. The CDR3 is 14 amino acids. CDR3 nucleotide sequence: TGTGCCAGTTCTTCGACTGGGGGGCATGGTGAAGCTTTCTTT. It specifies CASSSTGGHGEAFF. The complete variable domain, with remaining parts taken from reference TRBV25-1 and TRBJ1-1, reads EADIYQTPRYLVIGTGKKITLECSQTMGHDKMYWYQQDPGMELHLIHYSYGVNSTEKGDLSSESTVSRIRTEHFPLTLESARPSHTSQYLCASSSTGGHGEAFFGQGTRLTVV.

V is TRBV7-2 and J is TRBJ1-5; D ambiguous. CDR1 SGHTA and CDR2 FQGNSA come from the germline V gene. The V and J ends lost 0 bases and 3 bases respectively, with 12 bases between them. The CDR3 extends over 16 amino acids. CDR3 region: CASSLALVRPNQPQHF. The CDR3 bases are TGTGCCAGCAGCTTAGCGCTCGTCAGACCCAATCAGCCCCAGCATTTT.

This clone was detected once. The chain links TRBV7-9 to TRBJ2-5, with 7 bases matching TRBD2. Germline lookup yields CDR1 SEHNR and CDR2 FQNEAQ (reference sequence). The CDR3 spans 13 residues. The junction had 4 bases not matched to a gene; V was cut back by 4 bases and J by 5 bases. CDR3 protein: CASSSLRGETQYF. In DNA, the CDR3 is TGTGCCAGCAGCTCCCTGCGGGGGGAGACCCAGTACTTC.

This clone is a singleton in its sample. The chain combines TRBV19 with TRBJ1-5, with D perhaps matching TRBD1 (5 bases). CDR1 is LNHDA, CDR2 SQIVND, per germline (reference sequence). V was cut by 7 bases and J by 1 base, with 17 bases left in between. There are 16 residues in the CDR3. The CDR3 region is CASNQRGRASNQPQHF. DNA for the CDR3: TGTGCCAGTAATCAGAGGGGCAGAGCGAGCAATCAGCCCCAGCATTTT.

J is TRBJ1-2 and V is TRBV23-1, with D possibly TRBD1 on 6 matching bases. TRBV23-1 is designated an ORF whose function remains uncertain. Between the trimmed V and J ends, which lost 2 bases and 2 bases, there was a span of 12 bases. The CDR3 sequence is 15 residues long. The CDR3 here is CASSQVDSGNYGYTF. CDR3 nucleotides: TGCGCCAGCAGTCAAGTGGACAGTGGGAACTATGGCTACACCTTC.

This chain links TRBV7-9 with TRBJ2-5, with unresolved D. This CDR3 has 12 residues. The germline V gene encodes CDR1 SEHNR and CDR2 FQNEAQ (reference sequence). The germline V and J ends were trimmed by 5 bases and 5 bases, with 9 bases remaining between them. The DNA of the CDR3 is TGTGCCAGCAGCCGGATAGGGGAGACCCAGTACTTC. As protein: CASSRIGETQYF.

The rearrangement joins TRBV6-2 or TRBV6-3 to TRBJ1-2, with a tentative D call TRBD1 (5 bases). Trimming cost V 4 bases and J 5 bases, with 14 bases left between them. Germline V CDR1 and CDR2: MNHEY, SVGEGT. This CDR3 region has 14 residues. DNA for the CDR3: TGTGCCAGCAGTTCATTCGCAGGGAAGTATGGCTACACCTTC. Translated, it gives CASSSFAGKYGYTF.

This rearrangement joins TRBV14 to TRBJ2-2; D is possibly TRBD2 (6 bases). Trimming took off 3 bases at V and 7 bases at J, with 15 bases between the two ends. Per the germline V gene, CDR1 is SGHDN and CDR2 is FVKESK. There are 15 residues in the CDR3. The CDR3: CASSQQGGTRGELFF. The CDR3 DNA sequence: TGTGCCAGCAGCCAGCAGGGAGGTACGCGCGGGGAGCTGTTTTTT. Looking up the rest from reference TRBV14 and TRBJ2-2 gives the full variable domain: EAGVTQFPSHSVIEKGQTVTLRCDPISGHDNLYWYRRVMGKEIKFLLHFVKESKQDESGMPNNRFLAERTGGTYSTLKVQPAELEDSGVYFCASSQQGGTRGELFFGEGSRLTVL.

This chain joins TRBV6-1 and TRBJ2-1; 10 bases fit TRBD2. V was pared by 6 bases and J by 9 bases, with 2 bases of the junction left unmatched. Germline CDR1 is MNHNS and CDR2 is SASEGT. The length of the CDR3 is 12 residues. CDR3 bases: TGTGCCAGCAGGCGGACTAGCGGTGAGCAGTTCTTC. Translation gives CASRRTSGEQFF.

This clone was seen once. In DNA form, the CDR3 reads TGTGCCAGCTCCGACTTGGAGGGTCGGACAGATACGCAGTATTTT. It encodes CASSDLEGRTDTQYF. The genes are TRBV18 and TRBJ2-3; D may be TRBD2 (6 bases). V was pared by 6 bases and J by 3 bases, with 16 bases between. Germline V gene sequence: CDR1 KGHSH, CDR2 LQKENI. The length of the CDR3 is 15 residues.

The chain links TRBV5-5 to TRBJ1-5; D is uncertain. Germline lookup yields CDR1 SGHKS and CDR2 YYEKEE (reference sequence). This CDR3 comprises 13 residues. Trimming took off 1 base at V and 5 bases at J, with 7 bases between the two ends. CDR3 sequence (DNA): TGTGCCAGCAGCTTGTTAGTGCATCAGCCCCAGCATTTT. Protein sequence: CASSLLVHQPQHF.

CDR3 bases: TGTGCCAGCAGCGTCGACAGGGAAAGCACAGATACGCAGTATTTT. This encodes CASSVDRESTDTQYF. The chain has TRBV9 and TRBJ2-3; TRBD1 matches at 7 bases. The germline CDR1 and CDR2 sequences are SGDLS and YYNGEE. V shed 2 bases, J shed 0 bases, and the junction held 3 bases outside the gene matches. This CDR3 spans 15 amino acids.

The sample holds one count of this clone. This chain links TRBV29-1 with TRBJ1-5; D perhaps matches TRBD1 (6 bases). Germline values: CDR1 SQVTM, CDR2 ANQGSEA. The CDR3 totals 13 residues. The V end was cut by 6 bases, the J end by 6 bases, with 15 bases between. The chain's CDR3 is CSVAQGLTQPQHF. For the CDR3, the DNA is TGCAGCGTAGCACAGGGATTGACTCAGCCCCAGCATTTT. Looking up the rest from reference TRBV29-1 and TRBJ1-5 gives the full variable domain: SAVISQKPSRDICQRGTSLTIQCQVDSQVTMMFWYRQQPGQSLTLIATANQGSEATYESGFVIDKFPISRPNLTFSTLTVSNMSPEDSSIYLCSVAQGLTQPQHFGDGTRLSIL.

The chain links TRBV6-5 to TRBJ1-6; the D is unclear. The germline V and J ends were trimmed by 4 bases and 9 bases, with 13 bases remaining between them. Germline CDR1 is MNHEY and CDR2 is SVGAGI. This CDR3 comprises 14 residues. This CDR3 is CASSFRGLGSPLHF. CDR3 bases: TGTGCCAGCAGTTTTCGGGGTCTCGGTTCACCCCTCCACTTT.

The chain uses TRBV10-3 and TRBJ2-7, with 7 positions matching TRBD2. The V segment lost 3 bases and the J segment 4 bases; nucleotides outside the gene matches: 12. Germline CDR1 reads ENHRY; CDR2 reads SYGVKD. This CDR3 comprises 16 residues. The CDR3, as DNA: TGTGCCATCAGTGACTCCGGACTAGGCGGGGGTTACGAGCAGTACTTC. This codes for CAISDSGLGGGYEQYF.

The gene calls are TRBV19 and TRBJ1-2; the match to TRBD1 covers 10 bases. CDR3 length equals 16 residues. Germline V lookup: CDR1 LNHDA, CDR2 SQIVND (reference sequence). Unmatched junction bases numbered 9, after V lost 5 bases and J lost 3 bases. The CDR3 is CASSVPGQGTYYGYTF. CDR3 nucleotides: TGTGCCAGTAGTGTCCCGGGACAGGGGACCTACTATGGCTACACCTTC.

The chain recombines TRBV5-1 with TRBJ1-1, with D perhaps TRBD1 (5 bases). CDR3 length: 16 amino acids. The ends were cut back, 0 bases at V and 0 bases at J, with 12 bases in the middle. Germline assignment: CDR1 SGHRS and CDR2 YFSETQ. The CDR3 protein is CASSLAGGALNTEAFF. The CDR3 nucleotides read TGCGCCAGCAGCTTGGCCGGAGGGGCCCTGAACACTGAAGCTTTCTTT.

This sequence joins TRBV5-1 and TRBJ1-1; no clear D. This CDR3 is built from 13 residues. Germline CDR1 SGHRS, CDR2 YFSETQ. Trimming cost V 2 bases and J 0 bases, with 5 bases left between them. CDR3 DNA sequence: TGCGCCAGCAGCTTAGGGATGAACACTGAAGCTTTCTTT. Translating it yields CASSLGMNTEAFF.